Listed here are 20 T cell receptor beta chains from one sample, sequenced in a study of cytomegalovirus exposure and HLA in healthy donors. Primers included in the PCR were 60 Vbeta and 13 Jbeta primers. Libraries were prepared by immunoSEQ multiplex PCR; TCRdb keeps only in-frame clonotypes and omits some of them. This table has about 87,000 clones, about 8% appearing once. Sequenced sample: PBMCs. The receptors stem from a man aged 45-65 years in good health and CMV-seronegative.

In DNA form, the CDR3 reads TGTGCCAGCATGCGGTCTGGGGCCAACGTCCTGACTTTC. Translating gives CASMRSGANVLTF. The chain combines TRBV6-5 with TRBJ2-6, with no clear D. The V gene's germline CDR1 is MNHEY and CDR2 SVGAGI. This CDR3 is built from 13 residues. The V and J ends lost 7 bases and 1 base respectively, with 5 bases between them.

V usage is TRBV11-2 and J usage is TRBJ2-3, with TRBD1 matching 7 bases. The CDR3 length is 13 residues. V was pared by 5 bases and J by 3 bases, with 2 bases of the junction left unmatched. Germline values: CDR1 SGHAT, CDR2 FQNNGV. The CDR3 bases are TGTGCCAGCAGCGGACAGGAAACAGATACGCAGTATTTT. Amino acids: CASSGQETDTQYF.

The genes are TRBV11-2 and TRBJ1-1, with D maybe TRBD1 (6 bases). The V gene's germline CDR1 is SGHAT and CDR2 FQNNGV. The V and J ends lost 3 bases and 4 bases respectively, with 12 bases between them. The CDR3 is made up of 14 amino acids. CDR3 nucleotides: TGTGCCAGCAGCTTCGAGGGGGTCGGCACTGAAGCTTTCTTT. Amino acid sequence: CASSFEGVGTEAFF. Complete variable domain (other parts from reference TRBV11-2 and TRBJ1-1): EAGVAQSPRYKIIEKRQSVAFWCNPISGHATLYWYQQILGQGPKLLIQFQNNGVVDDSQLPKDRFSAERLKGVDSTLKIQPAKLEDSAVYLCASSFEGVGTEAFFGQGTRLTVV.

In its sample, this clone was seen a few times. V usage is TRBV4-1 and J usage is TRBJ1-6; possible D gene TRBD1, 5 bases. Germline V gene data show CDR1 as MGHRA and CDR2 as YSYEKL. V was cut by 11 bases and J by 7 bases, with 15 bases left in between. This CDR3 has 13 residues. This CDR3 reads CAGAQLPNSPLHF. DNA of the CDR3: TGCGCCGGGGCCCAGCTCCCAAATTCACCCCTCCACTTT.

V and J are TRBV7-2 and TRBJ2-1, with TRBD2 as a possible D gene (6 bases). Trimming stripped 2 bases from V and 8 bases from J, with 16 bases between. CDR3 size: 15 residues. CDR1 is SGHTA, CDR2 FQGNSA, per germline. The CDR3 nucleotides read TGTGCCAGCAGCTTATTTTCAGGAGGGAGAGATGAGCAGTTCTTC. Translated, it gives CASSLFSGGRDEQFF.

This clone was found a few times. The rearrangement uses TRBV21-1 and TRBJ2-2; the table's D gene call, TRBD1, was not cross checked with the DNA. TRBV21-1 is flagged as a pseudogene. This CDR3 has 16 residues. The CDR3 bases are TGTGCCAGCAGCAGACGGACAGAGACGAACACCGGGGAGCTGTTTTTT. It encodes CASSRRTETNTGELFF.

The chain couples TRBV18 to TRBJ1-4; D not certain. The V end was cut by 4 bases, the J end by 6 bases, with 9 bases between. CDR1 KGHSH and CDR2 LQKENI come from the germline V gene. This CDR3 contains 13 residues. The CDR3 coding sequence is TGTGCCAGCTCACGAAGCACAGATGAAAAACTGTTTTTT. Its protein product is CASSRSTDEKLFF.

The table lists this clone with a few counts. At one of its ends the junction is not consistent with the germline gene, which may arise from a read error. The J gene is TRBJ1-2, the V gene TRBV27; TRBD1 matches at 8 bases. The germline CDR1 and CDR2 sequences are MNHEY and SMNVEV (reference sequence). The CDR3 runs 15 residues. Written as DNA, the CDR3 is TGTGCCAGCAGCTTATCACGTACAGGGGGAGATGGCTACACCTTC. Translated: CASSLSRTGGDGYTF.

A few counts support this clone. The V gene is TRBV9, the J gene TRBJ2-3, with TRBD1 as a possible D gene (5 bases). CDR3 length: 15 amino acids. V lost 0 bases, J lost 0 bases, and 8 bases lay in between. Germline CDR1 SGDLS, CDR2 YYNGEE. CDR3: CASSVEQGSTDTQYF. In nucleotides, the CDR3 is TGTGCCAGCAGCGTAGAGCAGGGTAGCACAGATACGCAGTATTTT.

This clone showed up just a few times. The chain couples TRBV7-9 to TRBJ1-1; no reliable D call. V lost 5 bases and J lost 4, with 17 bases in between. CDR3 size: 15 residues. Per germline, CDR1 SEHNR and CDR2 FQNEAQ (reference sequence). The CDR3 region is CASSPDKLKPTEAFF. For the CDR3, the DNA is TGTGCCAGCAGCCCCGACAAATTGAAGCCCACTGAAGCTTTCTTT.

In this sample, this clone turned up a few times. V usage is TRBV30 and J usage is TRBJ2-5, with a possible D match to TRBD1 (6 bases). This CDR3 comprises 14 residues. CDR1 and CDR2 (germline): GTSNPN, SVGIG (reference sequence). V lost 4 bases and J 5 bases, leaving 17 bases between the germline ends. CDR3 coding DNA: TGTGCCTGGACCCTAGGACAGCTGGGGGAGACCCAGTACTTC. This translates into CAWTLGQLGETQYF.

This clone was detected a few times. The CDR3 bases are TGTGCCAGCGGGAGGGGTGACCAAGAGACCCAGTACTTC. Translation gives CASGRGDQETQYF. The chain links TRBV28 to TRBJ2-5, with 7 nucleotides matching TRBD2. Germline V gene data show CDR1 as MDHEN and CDR2 as SYDVKM. J lost 0 bases, V lost 8 bases, and 3 bases had no gene match. The CDR3 is made up of 13 amino acids.

This clone came up a few times. The CDR3 is CASSYGQMQFF. The DNA of the CDR3 is TGTGCCAGCAGTTATGGACAGATGCAGTTCTTC. This chain joins TRBV2 and TRBJ2-1; a possible D gene is TRBD1 (6 bases). The CDR3 extends over 11 amino acids. From germline, CDR1 is SNHLY and CDR2 FYNNEI. The V gene lost 5 bases and the J gene lost 12 bases, with 11 bases spanning the gap.

This clone was seen a few times. The chain uses TRBV27 and TRBJ1-2; D is unclear. Germline assignment: CDR1 MNHEY and CDR2 SMNVEV (reference sequence). V dropped 7 bases and J dropped 11 bases, with 26 bases sitting between them. There are 15 residues in the CDR3. The DNA for the CDR3 is TGTGCCAGCAAGGAGAGGATGGAACCCACGTTCGGGTACACCTTC. Protein product: CASKERMEPTFGYTF.

This rearrangement joins TRBV28 to TRBJ2-7; 8 bases align to TRBD1. CDR1 MDHEN and CDR2 SYDVKM come from the germline V gene. V was pared by 4 bases and J by 4 bases, with 15 bases of the junction left unmatched. This CDR3 is built from 17 residues. In DNA, the CDR3 is TGTGCCAGCAGTTCTCGTCCCGGGACAGGAGAAGTTTACGAGCAGTACTTC. It encodes CASSSRPGTGEVYEQYF.

J is TRBJ1-2 and V is TRBV30, with 7 bases that match TRBD1. V lost 4 bases, J lost 3 bases, and 8 bases stayed unmatched. The CDR3 has 14 amino acids. Germline loops: CDR1 GTSNPN, CDR2 SVGIG (reference sequence). CDR3 nucleotide sequence: TGTGCCTGGATAGGGGACAGTAGATACTATGGCTACACCTTC. It codes for CAWIGDSRYYGYTF.

A few counts support this clone. The CDR3 reads CASSTGTSGGEQYF. The CDR3 nucleotides read TGTGCCAGCAGCACAGGGACTAGCGGGGGCGAGCAGTACTTC. The chain links TRBV7-3 to TRBJ2-7, with TRBD2 matching over 14 bases. The CDR3 has 14 amino acids. The germline V gene encodes CDR1 SGHTA and CDR2 FQGTGA. After removal of 5 bases from V and 6 bases from J, the junction contained 3 bases not matched to a gene.

This clone showed up just a few times. The chain is built from TRBV29-1 and TRBJ2-3; TRBD2 might be the D (6 bases). The CDR3 spans 15 residues. V lost 8 bases and J lost 4, with 22 bases in between. The germline V gene encodes CDR1 SQVTM and CDR2 ANQGSEA. CDR3 DNA: TGCAGCTTCAACGCTGTCGGCGGGGTCGCAGATACGCAGTATTTT. Protein product: CSFNAVGGVADTQYF.

The V call is TRBV7-2, the J call TRBJ2-7; TRBD2 aligns across 12 bases. V lost 4 bases and J lost 2; bases outside the gene matches: 3. The CDR3 is made up of 15 amino acids. The germline gives CDR1 SGHTA, CDR2 FQGNSA. The CDR3 loop is CASSSRTSGAYEQYF. The CDR3 DNA is TGTGCCAGCAGCTCCCGGACTAGCGGGGCCTACGAGCAGTACTTC.

The V call is TRBV30, the J call TRBJ1-5; D possibly corresponds to TRBD1 (5 bases). The CDR3 sequence is 13 residues long. CDR1 and CDR2 from the germline V gene are GTSNPN and SVGIG (reference sequence). Trimming stripped 0 bases from V and 4 bases from J, with 7 bases between. CDR3 amino acids: CAWSVKGNQPQHF. The CDR3 nucleotides read TGTGCCTGGAGTGTTAAGGGGAATCAGCCCCAGCATTTT.